Below are 5 T cell receptor beta chains sequenced from a single sample in a study of T cells in localized non-small cell lung cancer. TCRdb's table, derived via immunoSEQ multiplex PCR, lists solely in-frame clones and lacks some. The repertoire includes 35,000 to 50,000 clones, about 85% of them detected once, and about a third sits in the top ten. The input for sequencing was PBMCs, taken before any cancer treatment. The receptor set was obtained from a woman between 40 and 69 years old with stage II squamous cell lung carcinoma.

The chain employs TRBV5-1 and TRBJ2-5; 8 nucleotides agree with TRBD1. Germline-derived CDR1 and CDR2 are SGHRS and YFSETQ. This CDR3 has 15 amino acids. Trimming took 5 bases from V and 5 from J; bases not matched to a gene: 11. The CDR3 region has the DNA TGCGCCAGCAGGGGAGGACAGGGAACGCTCGAGACCCAGTACTTC. Translated, it gives CASRGGQGTLETQYF.

This chain joins TRBV7-9 and TRBJ1-1; D remains unclear. Germline V CDR1 and CDR2: SEHNR, FQNEAQ (reference sequence). Between the trimmed V and J ends, which lost 7 bases and 0 bases, there was a span of 18 bases. CDR3 length: 16 residues. DNA for the CDR3: TGTGCCAGCACCATTGTGTTGGGCAATTTGAACACTGAAGCTTTCTTT. Translated, it gives CASTIVLGNLNTEAFF.

This chain joins TRBV4-3 and TRBJ2-5; tentatively, D is TRBD2 (6 bases). CDR1 LGHNA and CDR2 YSLEER come from the germline V gene. The CDR3 totals 16 residues. The V and J ends lost 2 bases and 3 bases respectively, with 16 bases between them. The chain's CDR3 is CASSQSPGEPKETQYF. The CDR3 nucleotides read TGCGCCAGCAGCCAATCACCGGGAGAACCTAAAGAGACCCAGTACTTC.

The chain links TRBV2 to TRBJ1-1; D uncertain. CDR1 SNHLY and CDR2 FYNNEI come from the germline V gene. The CDR3 has 13 residues. Trimming left V 7 bases short and J 1 base short, with 10 bases between. In DNA form, the CDR3 reads TGTGCCAGCAAGAAGGACCGGAACACTGAAGCTTTCTTT. Its translation: CASKKDRNTEAFF.

The chain employs TRBV27 and TRBJ2-1, with 11 bases aligning to TRBD2. Germline-derived CDR1 and CDR2 are MNHEY and SMNVEV (reference sequence). The CDR3 covers 18 residues. After removal of 4 bases from V and 5 bases from J, the junction contained 13 bases not matched to a gene. The DNA of the CDR3 is TGTGCCAGCAGTTGGATACTAGCGGGAGAAAAGGGTAACAATGAGCAGTTCTTC. This codes for CASSWILAGEKGNNEQFF.